This T cell receptor beta chain was found in a study of T cells in Graves' hyperthyroidism and ophthalmopathy. The definition of stable Graves' hyperthyroidism was no ophthalmopathy progression within 18 months. RNA transcripts served as the template for amplifying TCR beta CDR3 regions. In the first-round RT-PCR of the TCR CDR3, the HTBI primer set was used. TCRdb re-called the multiplex PCR reads through MiXCR, storing one row per CDR3 protein. Seen here are some 720,000 distinct CDR3 sequences, 16% observed once, and the top ten hold over 7.5%. Findings of the study overall: A median roughly six months before onset, the model predicted ophthalmopathy.

This clonotype was counted many times. The antigen is undetermined. This CDR3 contains 13 residues. V was clipped by 5 bases and J by 3 bases, with 10 bases between them. Germline V gives CDR1 SGHVS, CDR2 FQNEAQ. The chain is built from TRBV7-8 and TRBJ2-5; tentatively, D is TRBD2 (5 bases). The TCR originated in a man between 18 and 29 years old with Graves' hyperthyroidism. The material sequenced was blood. Written as DNA, the CDR3 is TGTGCCAGCAGCGCCCCCGGGGAAGAGACCCAGTACTTC. Translated: CASSAPGEETQYF.